A single sample gave rise to the 2 T cell receptor beta chains below, sequenced in a study of T-cell reconstitution after alpha-beta-depleted transplantation in children (dated by TCRdb to 2015 to 2016). The sample's treatment or condition label, in plain terms: allogeneic hematopoietic cell transplantation with graft depleted of TCRalphabeta T cells and CD19 B cells. Preparation of the library involved PCR. The sequencer listed for this sample is Illumina HiSeq 2500. TCR libraries were prepared with molecular barcoding, using unique molecular identifiers to normalize TCRbeta repertoire quantification. TCRdb applied fastp at Q25 and MiXCR to the public reads, then kept only in-frame beta chains. For every CDR3 protein sequence, its rows merge into one entry that carries the most common genes and DNA. Present in this sample are about 980,000 distinct CDR3 sequences, about 29% of which were seen just once. The top ten hold around 30% of the sample.

The material was PBMCs, mostly from graft donor cells, obtained 360 days after TCRalphabeta/CD19-depleted stem cell transplant. The receptors here all came from a boy in the first two years of life who had a stem cell transplant for SCID, so the T cells may come from the graft donor.

This clonotype was observed a few times. The gene calls are TRBV5-1 and TRBJ2-2, with D possibly TRBD1 on 5 matching bases. The length of the CDR3 is 16 residues. Trimming pared 0 bases from V and 0 bases from J, leaving 9 bases between. From germline, CDR1 is SGHRS and CDR2 YFSETQ. CDR3 DNA: TGCGCCAGCAGCTTGGGGACACCAACGAACACCGGGGAGCTGTTTTTT. Protein product: CASSLGTPTNTGELFF.

The rearrangement joins TRBV7-6 to TRBJ2-7, with 12 bases fitting TRBD1. This CDR3 spans 18 amino acids. From germline, CDR1 is SGHVS and CDR2 FNYEAQ. The J segment lost 6 bases and the V segment lost 0 bases, leaving 12 bases of the junction unmatched. CDR3 protein: CASSLAARGGTGGSEQYF. As DNA, the CDR3 is TGTGCCAGCAGCTTAGCGGCCCGCGGTGGGACAGGGGGCTCCGAGCAGTACTTC.